This is a list of T cell receptor beta chains from one sample in a study of lymphopenia after photon versus proton radiotherapy. Sequenced by immunoSEQ multiplex PCR; TCRdb stores in-frame clones only, minus some. Of approximately 65,000 clones listed, 75% to 90% are singletons. The sample consisted of peripheral blood, taken from a patient treated with proton-based radiotherapy. All receptors derive from an older man with esophageal cancer. Both conserved end residues are trimmed from each CDR3. Each record gives: CDR3 protein, V gene, J gene.

cdr3_aa: ASSLVPGQGNEQY
v_call: TRBV5-5
j_call: TRBJ2-7

cdr3_aa: ASSLPNTGELF
v_call: TRBV5-1
j_call: TRBJ2-2

cdr3_aa: ASGLGALGGRGSNQPQH
v_call: TRBV12-5
j_call: TRBJ1-5

cdr3_aa: ASSFTGTTNTGELF
v_call: TRBV5-4
j_call: TRBJ2-2

cdr3_aa: ASSGEGGGEDGYT
v_call: TRBV21-1
j_call: TRBJ1-2

cdr3_aa: ASSPTGGRNQPQH
v_call: TRBV18
j_call: TRBJ1-5

cdr3_aa: ASSEASVEQPQH
v_call: TRBV2
j_call: TRBJ1-5

cdr3_aa: ASSQTKDTGELF
v_call: TRBV4-3
j_call: TRBJ2-2

cdr3_aa: AISESGDTQY
v_call: TRBV10-3
j_call: TRBJ2-3

cdr3_aa: ASSPPGTFYNEQF
v_call: TRBV4-1
j_call: TRBJ2-1

cdr3_aa: ASSARTSTDTQY
v_call: TRBV2
j_call: TRBJ2-3

cdr3_aa: ASSLEGTRWNTGELF
v_call: TRBV7-2
j_call: TRBJ2-2

cdr3_aa: ASSTMGSLTYEQY
v_call: TRBV19
j_call: TRBJ2-7

cdr3_aa: ASSAQETQY
v_call: TRBV5-1
j_call: TRBJ2-5

cdr3_aa: ASSLGGRGWNQPQH
v_call: TRBV7-2
j_call: TRBJ1-5

cdr3_aa: ASRSWTGAEAF
v_call: TRBV2
j_call: TRBJ1-1

cdr3_aa: ASRRSGNYNEQF
v_call: TRBV19
j_call: TRBJ2-1

cdr3_aa: ASSDFGAGELF
v_call: TRBV2
j_call: TRBJ2-2

cdr3_aa: ASSYTGTGGYEQY
v_call: TRBV13
j_call: TRBJ2-7

cdr3_aa: ASGSVGATLSYEQY
v_call: TRBV19
j_call: TRBJ2-7

cdr3_aa: ASSEMSGEWQPQH
v_call: TRBV6-1
j_call: TRBJ1-5

cdr3_aa: ATSRDPRTSASYEQY
v_call: TRBV15
j_call: TRBJ2-7

cdr3_aa: ASSRLLAGRRSTDTQY
v_call: TRBV19
j_call: TRBJ2-3

cdr3_aa: ASSLPGSPYNEQF
v_call: TRBV18
j_call: TRBJ2-1

cdr3_aa: ASSYIRGVEQF
v_call: TRBV27
j_call: TRBJ2-1

cdr3_aa: SVGHMNTEAF
v_call: TRBV29-1
j_call: TRBJ1-1

cdr3_aa: ASSHPTVNYGYT
v_call: TRBV4-1
j_call: TRBJ1-2

cdr3_aa: ASSAAEKGRYEQY
v_call: TRBV9
j_call: TRBJ2-7

cdr3_aa: ASSPRGSGANVLT
v_call: TRBV9
j_call: TRBJ2-6

cdr3_aa: ASSYSGESTEAF
v_call: TRBV6-6
j_call: TRBJ1-1

cdr3_aa: ASSMAGAETQY
v_call: TRBV19
j_call: TRBJ2-5

cdr3_aa: ASTGGGRRGETQY
v_call: TRBV7-6
j_call: TRBJ2-5

cdr3_aa: ASSLTGWGSREQY
v_call: TRBV27
j_call: TRBJ2-7

cdr3_aa: AWSVLVANTGELF
v_call: TRBV30
j_call: TRBJ2-2

cdr3_aa: ASSLDSGRDEQY
v_call: TRBV5-1
j_call: TRBJ2-7

cdr3_aa: ASSGVLGAETQY
v_call: TRBV10-1
j_call: TRBJ2-5

cdr3_aa: ASSPPRYEQF
v_call: TRBV2
j_call: TRBJ2-1

cdr3_aa: ASSYSSDGELF
v_call: TRBV6-5
j_call: TRBJ2-2

cdr3_aa: ASSLGIQETQY
v_call: TRBV7-6
j_call: TRBJ2-5

cdr3_aa: ASSLKGLNTEAF
v_call: TRBV5-1
j_call: TRBJ1-1

cdr3_aa: ASSSLGLAGGLEETQY
v_call: TRBV9
j_call: TRBJ2-5

cdr3_aa: ASTAGGNYGYT
v_call: TRBV9
j_call: TRBJ1-2

cdr3_aa: ASSTPGLATWTDEQF
v_call: TRBV7-2
j_call: TRBJ2-1

cdr3_aa: AWSYGGGSGETQY
v_call: TRBV30
j_call: TRBJ2-5

cdr3_aa: ASSQDGGQGWETQY
v_call: TRBV4-3
j_call: TRBJ2-5

cdr3_aa: ASSLYGDNYGYT
v_call: TRBV5-6
j_call: TRBJ1-2

cdr3_aa: ASSRRLAGGPVGELF
v_call: TRBV7-2
j_call: TRBJ2-2

cdr3_aa: ASSSRDRGKNTEAF
v_call: TRBV27
j_call: TRBJ1-1

cdr3_aa: ATWGSGGTSGGYT
v_call: TRBV7-2
j_call: TRBJ1-2

cdr3_aa: ASSVDGTGGDEAF
v_call: TRBV9
j_call: TRBJ1-1

cdr3_aa: ASSLLAGPYNEQF
v_call: TRBV5-6
j_call: TRBJ2-1

cdr3_aa: ASGLVRSGSEQY
v_call: TRBV12-5
j_call: TRBJ2-7

cdr3_aa: ASSRQTGNTEAF
v_call: TRBV7-8
j_call: TRBJ1-1

cdr3_aa: ASAFSETQY
v_call: TRBV10-2
j_call: TRBJ2-5

cdr3_aa: ASSTRVVGGYT
v_call: TRBV11-2
j_call: TRBJ1-2

cdr3_aa: ASSWLVPGQETQY
v_call: TRBV7-2
j_call: TRBJ2-5

cdr3_aa: ASSSNTGELF
v_call: TRBV5-4
j_call: TRBJ2-2

cdr3_aa: ASSHSDRVNTEAF
v_call: TRBV5-1
j_call: TRBJ1-1